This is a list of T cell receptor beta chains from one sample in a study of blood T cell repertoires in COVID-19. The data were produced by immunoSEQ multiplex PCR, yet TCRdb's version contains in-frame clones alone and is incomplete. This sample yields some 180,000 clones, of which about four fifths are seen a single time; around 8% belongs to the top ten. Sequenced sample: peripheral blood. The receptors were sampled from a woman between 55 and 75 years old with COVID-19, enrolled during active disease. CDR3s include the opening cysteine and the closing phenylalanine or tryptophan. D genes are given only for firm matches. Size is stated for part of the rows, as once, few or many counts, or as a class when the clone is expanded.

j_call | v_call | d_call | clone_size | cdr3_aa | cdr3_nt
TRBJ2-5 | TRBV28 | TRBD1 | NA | CASSTIRDSGLQETQYF | TGTGCCAGCAGTACGATCCGGGACAGCGGCTTGCAAGAGACCCAGTACTTC
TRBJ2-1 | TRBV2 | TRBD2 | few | CASSASGSSYNEQFF | TGTGCCAGCAGTGCCAGCGGGAGCTCCTACAATGAGCAGTTCTTC
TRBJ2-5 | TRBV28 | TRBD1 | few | CASSLWVPGQVQETQYF | TGTGCCAGCAGTTTATGGGTCCCGGGACAGGTCCAAGAGACCCAGTACTTC
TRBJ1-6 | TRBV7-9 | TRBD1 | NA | CASSSGQGNSPLHF | TGTGCCAGCAGCTCCGGACAGGGCAATTCACCCCTCCACTTT
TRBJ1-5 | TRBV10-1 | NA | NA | CAIDPTRVGNQPQHF | TGCGCCATCGATCCCACCAGGGTGGGCAATCAGCCCCAGCATTTT
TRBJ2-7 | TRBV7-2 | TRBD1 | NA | CASSRDRGSEQYF | TGTGCCAGCAGCCGGGACAGGGGTAGCGAGCAGTACTTC
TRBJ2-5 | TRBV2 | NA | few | CASSERGETQYF | TGTGCCAGCAGTGAAAGGGGCGAGACCCAGTACTTC
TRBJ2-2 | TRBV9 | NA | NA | CASSVIQGGTGELFF | TGTGCCAGCAGCGTAATACAGGGCGGCACCGGGGAGCTGTTTTTT
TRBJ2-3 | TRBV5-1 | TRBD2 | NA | CASSLEGRAWTDTQYF | TGCGCCAGCAGCTTGGAAGGGAGGGCCTGGACAGATACGCAGTATTTT
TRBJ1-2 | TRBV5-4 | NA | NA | CASSFGQDKVGYTF | TGTGCCAGCAGCTTCGGGCAGGACAAGGTTGGCTACACCTTC
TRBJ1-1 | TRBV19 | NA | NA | CASSTQTGANTEAFF | TGTGCCAGTAGTACCCAGACAGGAGCTAACACTGAAGCTTTCTTT
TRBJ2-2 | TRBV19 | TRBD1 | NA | CASSILPGQGAFGELFF | TGTGCCAGTAGTATTTTACCGGGACAGGGGGCCTTCGGGGAGCTGTTTTTT
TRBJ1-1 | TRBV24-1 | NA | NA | CATSAGGTEAFF | TGTGCCACCAGTGCCGGGGGCACTGAAGCTTTCTTT
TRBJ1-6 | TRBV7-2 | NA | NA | CASSFTGYGGSYNSPLHF | TGTGCCAGCAGCTTTACGGGATACGGGGGCTCCTATAATTCACCCCTCCACTTT
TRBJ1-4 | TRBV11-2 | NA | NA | CASSPRDINEKLFF | TGTGCCAGCAGCCCTCGGGACATTAATGAAAAACTGTTTTTT
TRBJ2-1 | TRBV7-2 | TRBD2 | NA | CASSTARTSGIGQFF | TGTGCCAGCAGCACCGCCAGGACTAGCGGGATAGGGCAGTTCTTC
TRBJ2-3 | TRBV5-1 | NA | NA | CASSLARVSTDTQYF | TGCGCCAGCAGCTTGGCGAGGGTCTCCACAGATACGCAGTATTTT
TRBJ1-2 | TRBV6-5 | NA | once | CASSYFGGRNYGYTF | TGTGCCAGCAGTTACTTTGGGGGCAGAAACTATGGCTACACCTTC
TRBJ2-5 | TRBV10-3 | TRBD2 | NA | CAIRGSGREKTQYF | TGTGCCATCAGGGGTAGCGGGAGAGAAAAGACCCAGTACTTC
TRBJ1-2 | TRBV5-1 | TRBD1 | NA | CASSLSPDRGAYGYTF | TGCGCCAGCAGCTTGAGCCCGGACAGGGGGGCCTATGGCTACACCTTC
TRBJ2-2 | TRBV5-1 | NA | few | CASSLSPPNTGELFF | TGCGCCAGCAGCTTGAGCCCTCCAAACACCGGGGAGCTGTTTTTT
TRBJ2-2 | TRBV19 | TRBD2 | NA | CASSPILAGAGELFF | TGTGCCAGTAGTCCTATACTAGCGGGAGCCGGGGAGCTGTTTTTT
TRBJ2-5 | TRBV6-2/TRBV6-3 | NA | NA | CASSYPAGSGRETQYF | TGTGCCAGCAGTTATCCTGCGGGGAGTGGTCGAGAGACCCAGTACTTC